The present T cell receptor beta chain was sequenced within a study of blood T cell repertoires in COVID-19. About the research overall: The United States, Italy and Spain were the sources of the acute and convalescent COVID-19 samples.

Original data processing: Estimation of nucleated cell counts was performed using reference gene primer amplification. Generated by immunoSEQ multiplex PCR, the TCRdb table keeps only in-frame clones and is missing some. V, J and clone size are those of that table, while D and trimming were read from the DNA. The profile shows 250,000 to 350,000 clones, over 75% of them singletons. The specimen was peripheral blood. The clonotype originates from a woman aged 25 to 39 with COVID-19, enrolled during active disease.

DNA of the CDR3: TGTGCCAGCAGCCAATTCCAGGGGAACTATGGCTACACCTTC. Translation: CASSQFQGNYGYTF. The chain joins TRBV5-6 to TRBJ1-2, with D tentatively TRBD1 (6 bases). Germline V gene lookup returns CDR1 SGHDT and CDR2 YYEEEE. The length of the CDR3 is 14 residues. Trimming pared 4 bases from V and 2 bases from J, leaving 12 bases between.